The 9 T cell receptor beta chains listed next were all sequenced from one sample in a study of cytomegalovirus exposure and HLA in healthy donors. With 60 Vbeta and 13 Jbeta primers, the PCR was carried out. The table came from immunoSEQ multiplex PCR; TCRdb's copy has only in-frame clones and leaves some out. The sample shows about 150,000 clones, around 80% of them seen only once. Sequencing was carried out using PBMCs. The receptors originated from a male donor in good health and CMV-seropositive.

V and J are TRBV7-9 and TRBJ1-6, with TRBD1 as a possible D gene (5 bases). The CDR3 contains 15 residues. Trimming removed 5 bases at V and 10 bases at J, with 18 bases between. Germline V gene lookup returns CDR1 SEHNR and CDR2 FQNEAQ (reference sequence). In DNA form, the CDR3 reads TGTGCCAGCAGCAAACCGGGACTAAGAAGCTCACCCCTCCACTTT. Its protein is CASSKPGLRSSPLHF. Variable domain in full (rest from reference TRBV7-9 and TRBJ1-6): DTGVSQNPRHKITKRGQNVTFRCDPISEHNRLYWYRQTLGQGPEFLTYFQNEAQLEKSRLLSDRFSAERPKGSFSTLEIQRTEQGDSAMYLCASSKPGLRSSPLHFGNGTRLTVT.

The CDR3 region is CASSFRGRTTNTGELFF. CDR3 DNA: TGTGCCAGCAGTTTCCGCGGGAGGACAACCAACACCGGGGAGCTGTTTTTT. The chain is built from TRBV28 and TRBJ2-2; 8 nucleotides match TRBD2. This CDR3 contains 17 residues. Looked up from germline, CDR1 is MDHEN and CDR2 is SYDVKM. The J segment lost 2 bases and the V segment lost 3 bases, leaving 8 bases of the junction unmatched.

The chain links TRBV6-1 to TRBJ2-7; 9 positions match TRBD1. Looked up from germline, CDR1 is MNHNS and CDR2 is SASEGT. V shed 7 bases, J shed 3 bases, and the junction held 7 bases outside the gene matches. The CDR3 is 14 residues long. CDR3 coding DNA: TGTGCCAGCACCCCGGGACAGGGAGGCTACGAGCAGTACTTC. Residues: CASTPGQGGYEQYF.

This clone has only a few counts. The V gene is TRBV27, the J gene TRBJ2-3; TRBD2 is a possible D gene (5 bases). This CDR3 region has 15 residues. Germline V gene data show CDR1 as MNHEY and CDR2 as SMNVEV (reference sequence). With 0 bases removed from V and 7 bases from J, the gap between germline ends came to 14 bases. The CDR3 loop is CASSLSGGRRYTQYF. The CDR3 coding sequence is TGTGCCAGCAGTTTATCTGGAGGAAGGCGGTATACGCAGTATTTT.

This chain links TRBV28 with TRBJ1-2; D gene unclear. Germline values: CDR1 MDHEN, CDR2 SYDVKM. Trimming left V 5 bases short and J 7 bases short, with 14 bases between. The CDR3 runs to 13 residues. CDR3 sequence (DNA): TGTGCCAGCAGTCTAGCCGTCCCGGGTGGCTACACCTTC. The encoded protein is CASSLAVPGGYTF.

This clone has only a few counts. The chain carries TRBV4-1 and TRBJ1-1, with unresolved D. Germline CDR1 and CDR2: MGHRA and YSYEKL. The CDR3 runs to 17 residues. V lost 1 base and J 3 bases, leaving 18 bases between the germline ends. The CDR3 DNA reads TGCGCCAGCAGCCAAGTAACCGGTCGAGGGTGGTACACTGAAGCTTTCTTT. The encoded protein is CASSQVTGRGWYTEAFF.

V is TRBV6-1 and J is TRBJ2-7; TRBD1 agrees at 10 bases. With 6 bases clipped from V and 2 bases from J, the junction kept 4 bases outside the gene matches. The CDR3 spans 14 residues. Germline V CDR1 and CDR2: MNHNS, SASEGT. The CDR3 region has the DNA TGTGCCAGCAGGGGACAGGGGATGCCCTACGAGCAGTACTTC. It yields the protein CASRGQGMPYEQYF.

About this clone itself: Other DNA sequences in this sample translate to the same CDR3. The chain links TRBV30 to TRBJ2-3; D not resolved. V was shortened by 3 bases and J by 4 bases, with 5 bases between the two germline ends. In germline, CDR1 is GTSNPN, CDR2 SVGIG (reference sequence). The CDR3 has 11 amino acids. The DNA of the CDR3 is TGTGCCTGGAGCCTCCCAGATACGCAGTATTTT. It translates to CAWSLPDTQYF.

The chain is built from TRBV19 and TRBJ1-1; 9 bases are a match to TRBD1. Germline CDR1 reads LNHDA; CDR2 reads SQIVND (reference sequence). This CDR3 spans 15 amino acids. With 9 bases clipped from V and 1 base from J, the junction kept 9 bases outside the gene matches. Here the CDR3 reads CASCKQGARNTEAFF. Here the CDR3 DNA reads TGTGCCAGCTGCAAACAGGGGGCCCGGAACACTGAAGCTTTCTTT.